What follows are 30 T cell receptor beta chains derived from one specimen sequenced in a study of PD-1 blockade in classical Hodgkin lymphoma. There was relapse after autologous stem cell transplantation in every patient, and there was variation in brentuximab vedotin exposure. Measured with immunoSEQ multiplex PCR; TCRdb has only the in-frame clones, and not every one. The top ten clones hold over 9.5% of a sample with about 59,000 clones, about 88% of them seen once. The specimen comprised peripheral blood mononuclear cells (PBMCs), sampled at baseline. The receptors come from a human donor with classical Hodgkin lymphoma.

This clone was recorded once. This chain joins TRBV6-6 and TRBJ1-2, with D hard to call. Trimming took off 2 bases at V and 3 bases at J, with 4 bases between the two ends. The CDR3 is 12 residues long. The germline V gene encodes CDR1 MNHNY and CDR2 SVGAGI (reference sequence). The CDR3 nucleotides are TGTGCCAGCAGTTACGGGGACTATGGCTACACCTTC. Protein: CASSYGDYGYTF.

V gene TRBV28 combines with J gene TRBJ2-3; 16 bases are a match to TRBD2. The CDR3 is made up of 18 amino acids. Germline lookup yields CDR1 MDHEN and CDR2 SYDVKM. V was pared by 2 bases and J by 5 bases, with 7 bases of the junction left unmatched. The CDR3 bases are TGTGCCAGCAGTTTAATTCCGGGACTAGCGGGAGGGTTAGATACGCAGTATTTT. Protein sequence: CASSLIPGLAGGLDTQYF.

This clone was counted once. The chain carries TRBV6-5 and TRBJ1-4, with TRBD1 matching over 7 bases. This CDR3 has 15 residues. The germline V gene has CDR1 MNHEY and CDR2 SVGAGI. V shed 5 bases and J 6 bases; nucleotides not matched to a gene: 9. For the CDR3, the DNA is TGTGCCAGCAGTCTTCAACAGGGGCGGGATGAAAAACTGTTTTTT. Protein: CASSLQQGRDEKLFF.

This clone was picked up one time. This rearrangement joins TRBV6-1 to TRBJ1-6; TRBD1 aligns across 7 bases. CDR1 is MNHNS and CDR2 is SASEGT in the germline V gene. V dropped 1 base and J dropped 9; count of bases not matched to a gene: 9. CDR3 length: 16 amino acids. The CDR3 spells CASSEGVGTVGSPLHF. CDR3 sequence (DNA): TGTGCCAGCAGTGAAGGTGTGGGGACAGTGGGTTCACCCCTCCACTTT.

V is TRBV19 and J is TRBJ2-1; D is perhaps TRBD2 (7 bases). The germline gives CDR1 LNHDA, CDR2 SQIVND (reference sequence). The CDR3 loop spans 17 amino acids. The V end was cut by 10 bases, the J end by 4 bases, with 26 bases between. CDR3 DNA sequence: TGTGCCACCCTCGCTGGCGGGGGCCCTCGCCCGTACAATGAGCAGTTCTTC. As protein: CATLAGGGPRPYNEQFF.

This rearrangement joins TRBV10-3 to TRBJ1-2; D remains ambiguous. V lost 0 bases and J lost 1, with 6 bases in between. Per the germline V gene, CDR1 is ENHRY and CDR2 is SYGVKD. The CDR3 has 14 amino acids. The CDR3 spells CAISESSGNYGYTF. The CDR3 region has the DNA TGTGCCATCAGTGAGTCGAGTGGTAACTATGGCTACACCTTC.

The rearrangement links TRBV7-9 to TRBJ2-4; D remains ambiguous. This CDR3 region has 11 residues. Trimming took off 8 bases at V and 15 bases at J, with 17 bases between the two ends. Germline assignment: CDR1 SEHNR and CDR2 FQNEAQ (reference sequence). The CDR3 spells CASRNSDRLYF. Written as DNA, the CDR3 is TGTGCCAGCCGTAACTCGGACCGTCTGTACTTC.

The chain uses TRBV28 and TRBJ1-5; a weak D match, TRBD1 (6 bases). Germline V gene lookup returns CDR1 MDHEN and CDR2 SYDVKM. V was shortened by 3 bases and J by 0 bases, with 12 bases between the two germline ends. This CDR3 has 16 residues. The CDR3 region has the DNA TGTGCCAGCAGTTTGGAGGGGGAATATAGCAATCAGCCCCAGCATTTT. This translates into CASSLEGEYSNQPQHF.

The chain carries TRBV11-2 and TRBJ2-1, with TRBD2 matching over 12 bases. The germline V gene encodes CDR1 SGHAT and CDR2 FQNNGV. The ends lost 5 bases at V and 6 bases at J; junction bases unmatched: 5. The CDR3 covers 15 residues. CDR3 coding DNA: TGTGCCAGCAGCCCCGGGACTAGCGGGCTCAATGAGCAGTTCTTC. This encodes CASSPGTSGLNEQFF.

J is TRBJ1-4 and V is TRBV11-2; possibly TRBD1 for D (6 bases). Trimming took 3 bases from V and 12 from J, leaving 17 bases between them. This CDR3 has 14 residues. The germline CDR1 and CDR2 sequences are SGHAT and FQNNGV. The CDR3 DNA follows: TGTGCCAGCAGCTTGGACTCATTACAGGGAGAACTGTTTTTT. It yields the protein CASSLDSLQGELFF.

The DNA for the CDR3 is TGTGCCTGGAGGGGCGGCAGCAATCAGCCCCAGCATTTT. This codes for CAWRGGSNQPQHF. The chain carries TRBV30 and TRBJ1-5; D call uncertain. Germline V gene data show CDR1 as GTSNPN and CDR2 as SVGIG (reference sequence). V was cut by 3 bases and J by 1 base, with 7 bases left in between. The CDR3 consists of 13 residues. Complete variable domain (other parts from reference TRBV30 and TRBJ1-5): SQTIHQWPATLVQPVGSPLSLECTVEGTSNPNLYWYRQAAGRGLQLLFYSVGIGQISSEVPQNLSASRPQDRQFILSSKKLLLSDSGFYLCAWRGGSNQPQHFGDGTRLSIL.

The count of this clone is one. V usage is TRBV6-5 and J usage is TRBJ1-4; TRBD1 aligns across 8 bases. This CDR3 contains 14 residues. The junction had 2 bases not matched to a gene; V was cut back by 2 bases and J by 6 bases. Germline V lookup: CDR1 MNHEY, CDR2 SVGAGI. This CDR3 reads CASSYRQGYEKLFF. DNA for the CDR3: TGTGCCAGCAGTTACCGACAGGGGTATGAAAAACTGTTTTTT.

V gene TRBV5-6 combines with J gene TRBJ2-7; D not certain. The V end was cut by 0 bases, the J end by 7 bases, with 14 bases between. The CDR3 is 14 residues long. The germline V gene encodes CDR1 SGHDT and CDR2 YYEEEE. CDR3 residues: CASSLVAGVGEQYF. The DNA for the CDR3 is TGTGCCAGCAGCTTGGTGGCAGGTGTGGGGGAGCAGTACTTC.

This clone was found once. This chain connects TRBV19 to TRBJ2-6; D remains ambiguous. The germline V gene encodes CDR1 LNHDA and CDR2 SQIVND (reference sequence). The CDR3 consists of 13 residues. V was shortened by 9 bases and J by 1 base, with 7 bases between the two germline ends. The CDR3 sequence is CASGPSGANVLTF. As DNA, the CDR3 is TGTGCCAGCGGACCGTCTGGGGCCAACGTCCTGACTTTC.

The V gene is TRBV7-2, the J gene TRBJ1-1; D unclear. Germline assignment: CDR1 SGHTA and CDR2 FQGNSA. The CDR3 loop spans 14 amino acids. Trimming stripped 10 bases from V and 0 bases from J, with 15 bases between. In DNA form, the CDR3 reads TGTGCCACTGCGCGGACGGGCCTGAACACTGAAGCTTTCTTT. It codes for CATARTGLNTEAFF.

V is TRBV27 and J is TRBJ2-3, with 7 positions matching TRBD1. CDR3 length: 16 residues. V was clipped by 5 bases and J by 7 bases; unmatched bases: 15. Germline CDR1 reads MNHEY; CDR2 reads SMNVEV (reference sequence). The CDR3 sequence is CASSARDRHRAYTQYF. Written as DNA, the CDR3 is TGTGCCAGCAGTGCACGGGACAGACACAGAGCTTATACGCAGTATTTT.

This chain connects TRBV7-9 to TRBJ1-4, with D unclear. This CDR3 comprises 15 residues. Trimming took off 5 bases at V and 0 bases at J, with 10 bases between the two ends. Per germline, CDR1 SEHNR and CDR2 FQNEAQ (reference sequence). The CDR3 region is CASSQTGTTNEKLFF. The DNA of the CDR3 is TGTGCCAGCAGCCAAACTGGGACAACTAATGAAAAACTGTTTTTT.

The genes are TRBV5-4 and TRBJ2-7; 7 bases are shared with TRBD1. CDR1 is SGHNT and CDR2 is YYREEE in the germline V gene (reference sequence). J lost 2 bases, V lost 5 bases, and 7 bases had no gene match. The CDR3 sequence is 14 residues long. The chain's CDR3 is CASSPPGGTYEQYF. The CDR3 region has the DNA TGTGCCAGCAGTCCCCCAGGGGGAACCTACGAGCAGTACTTC.

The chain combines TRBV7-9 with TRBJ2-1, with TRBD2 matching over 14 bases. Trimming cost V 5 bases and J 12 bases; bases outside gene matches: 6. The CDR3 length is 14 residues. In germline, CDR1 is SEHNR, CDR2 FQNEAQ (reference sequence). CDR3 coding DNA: TGTGCCAGCAGCCCGGGACTAGCGGGAGAGGGGCAGTTCTTC. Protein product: CASSPGLAGEGQFF.

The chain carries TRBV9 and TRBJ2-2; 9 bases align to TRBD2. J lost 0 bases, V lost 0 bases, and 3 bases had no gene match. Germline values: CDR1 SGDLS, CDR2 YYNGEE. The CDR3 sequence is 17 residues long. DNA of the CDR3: TGTGCCAGCAGCGTAGCGACTAGCGGAACGAACACCGGGGAGCTGTTTTTT. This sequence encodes CASSVATSGTNTGELFF.

The DNA for the CDR3 is TGTGCCAGCAGCACCTCATGGGGAGGACTAGCCCACTACAATGAGCAGTTCTTC. Translated: CASSTSWGGLAHYNEQFF. V and J are TRBV11-2 and TRBJ2-1, with 8 bases that match TRBD2. The CDR3 has 18 amino acids. CDR1 is SGHAT, CDR2 FQNNGV, per germline. After removal of 5 bases from V and 3 bases from J, the junction contained 15 bases not matched to a gene.

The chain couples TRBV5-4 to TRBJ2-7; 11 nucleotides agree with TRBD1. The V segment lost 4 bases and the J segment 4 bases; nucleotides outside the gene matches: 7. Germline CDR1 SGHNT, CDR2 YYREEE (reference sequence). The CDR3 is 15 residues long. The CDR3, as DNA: TGTGCCAGCAGCGCAAGGGGACAGGGGGGGTACGAGCAGTACTTC. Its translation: CASSARGQGGYEQYF.

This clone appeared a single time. The CDR3 is CASSSGTSGYNEQFF. In DNA, the CDR3 is TGCGCCAGCAGCTCTGGGACTAGCGGTTACAATGAGCAGTTCTTC. The V gene is TRBV5-1, the J gene TRBJ2-1, with 11 bases matching TRBD2. The CDR3 loop spans 15 amino acids. Germline V lookup: CDR1 SGHRS, CDR2 YFSETQ. Germline trimming cut 3 bases from V and 4 bases from J; bases unmatched to any gene: 3. Together with reference TRBV5-1 and TRBJ2-1, the CDR3 gives the full variable domain: KAGVTQTPRYLIKTRGQQVTLSCSPISGHRSVSWYQQTPGQGLQFLFEYFSETQRNKGNFPGRFSGRQFSNSRSEMNVSTLELGDSALYLCASSSGTSGYNEQFFGPGTRLTVL.

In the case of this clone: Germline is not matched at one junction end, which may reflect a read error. CDR3 DNA: TGTGCCAGTAGTGTGGAGGGGGGTAGCAATCAGCCCCAGCATTTT. It encodes CASSVEGGSNQPQHF. The chain joins TRBV6-1 to TRBJ1-5; perhaps TRBD1 as D (6 bases). CDR1 and CDR2 (germline): MNHNS, SASEGT. The CDR3 has 15 amino acids.

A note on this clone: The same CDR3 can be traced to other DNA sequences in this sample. DNA of the CDR3: TGTGCCAGCACACTAGCCAAAAACATTCAGTACTTC. Its translation is CASTLAKNIQYF. This chain links TRBV2 with TRBJ2-4; no clear D gene. This CDR3 has 12 residues. V shed 7 bases and J shed 0 bases, with 4 bases lying between them. Germline values: CDR1 SNHLY, CDR2 FYNNEI.

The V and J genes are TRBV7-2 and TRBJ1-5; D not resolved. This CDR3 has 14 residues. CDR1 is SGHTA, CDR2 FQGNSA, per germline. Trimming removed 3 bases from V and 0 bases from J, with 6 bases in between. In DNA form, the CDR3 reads TGTGCCAGCAGCTTTGCACCTAGCAATCAGCCCCAGCATTTT. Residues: CASSFAPSNQPQHF.

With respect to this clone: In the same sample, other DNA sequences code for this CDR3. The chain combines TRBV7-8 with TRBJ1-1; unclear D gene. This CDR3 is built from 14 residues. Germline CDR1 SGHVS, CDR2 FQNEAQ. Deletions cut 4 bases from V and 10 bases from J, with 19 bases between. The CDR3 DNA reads TGTGCCAGCAGCTCCGGGCAGGCGGTGTCGGTAGCTTTCTTT. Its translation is CASSSGQAVSVAFF.

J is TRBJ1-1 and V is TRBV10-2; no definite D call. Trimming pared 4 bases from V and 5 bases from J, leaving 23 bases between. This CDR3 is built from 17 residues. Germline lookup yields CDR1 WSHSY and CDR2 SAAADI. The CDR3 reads CASSVQGYNLEKTEAFF. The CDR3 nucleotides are TGCGCCAGCAGTGTGCAAGGGTACAATCTCGAGAAGACTGAAGCTTTCTTT.

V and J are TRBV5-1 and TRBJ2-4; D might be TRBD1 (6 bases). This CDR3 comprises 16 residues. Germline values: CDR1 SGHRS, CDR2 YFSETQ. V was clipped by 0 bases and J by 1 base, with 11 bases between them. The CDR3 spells CASSLGSGEAKNIQYF. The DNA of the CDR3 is TGCGCCAGCAGCTTGGGGTCAGGGGAGGCCAAAAACATTCAGTACTTC. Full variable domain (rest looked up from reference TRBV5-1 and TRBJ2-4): KAGVTQTPRYLIKTRGQQVTLSCSPISGHRSVSWYQQTPGQGLQFLFEYFSETQRNKGNFPGRFSGRQFSNSRSEMNVSTLELGDSALYLCASSLGSGEAKNIQYFGAGTRLSVL.

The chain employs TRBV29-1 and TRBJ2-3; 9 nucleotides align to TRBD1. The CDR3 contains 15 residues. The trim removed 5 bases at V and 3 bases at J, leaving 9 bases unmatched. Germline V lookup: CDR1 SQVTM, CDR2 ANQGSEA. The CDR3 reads CSVHPRDRETDTQYF. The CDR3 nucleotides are TGCAGCGTTCACCCCCGGGACAGGGAGACAGATACGCAGTATTTT.